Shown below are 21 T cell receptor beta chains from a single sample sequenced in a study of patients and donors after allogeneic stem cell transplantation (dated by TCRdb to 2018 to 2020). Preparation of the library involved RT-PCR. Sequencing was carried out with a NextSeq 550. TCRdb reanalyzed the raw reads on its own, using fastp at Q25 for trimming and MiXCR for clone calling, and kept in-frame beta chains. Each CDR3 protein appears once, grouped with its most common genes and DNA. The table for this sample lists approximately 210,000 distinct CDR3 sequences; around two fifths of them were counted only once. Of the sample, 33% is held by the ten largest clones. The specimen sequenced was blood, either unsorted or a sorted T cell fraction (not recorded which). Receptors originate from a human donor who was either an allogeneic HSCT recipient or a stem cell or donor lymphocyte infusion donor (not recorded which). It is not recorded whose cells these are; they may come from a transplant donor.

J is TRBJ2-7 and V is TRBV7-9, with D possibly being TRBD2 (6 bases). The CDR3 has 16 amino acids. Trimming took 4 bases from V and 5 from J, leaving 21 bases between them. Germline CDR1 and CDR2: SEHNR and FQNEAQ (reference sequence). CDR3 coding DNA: TGTGCCAGCAGCTACCGTCTGGCGGGAATCCGGAACGAGCAGTACTTC. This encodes CASSYRLAGIRNEQYF. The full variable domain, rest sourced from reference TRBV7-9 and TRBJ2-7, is DTGVSQNPRHKITKRGQNVTFRCDPISEHNRLYWYRQTLGQGPEFLTYFQNEAQLEKSRLLSDRFSAERPKGSFSTLEIQRTEQGDSAMYLCASSYRLAGIRNEQYFGPGTRLTVT.

The CDR3 DNA is TGCAGCGTTGGGGGCGGTAGCTCCTACGAGCAGTACTTC. This encodes CSVGGGSSYEQYF. The chain recombines TRBV29-1 with TRBJ2-7; D is perhaps TRBD1 (5 bases). Germline CDR1 SQVTM, CDR2 ANQGSEA. V was trimmed by 4 bases and J by 0 bases, leaving 10 bases between them. The CDR3 runs to 13 residues.

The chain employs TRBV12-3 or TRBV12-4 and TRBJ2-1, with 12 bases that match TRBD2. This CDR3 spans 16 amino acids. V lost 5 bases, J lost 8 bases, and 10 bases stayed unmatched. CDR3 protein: CASSPGTSGSGDEQFF. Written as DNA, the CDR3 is TGTGCCAGCAGTCCAGGGACTAGCGGGTCCGGGGATGAGCAGTTCTTC.

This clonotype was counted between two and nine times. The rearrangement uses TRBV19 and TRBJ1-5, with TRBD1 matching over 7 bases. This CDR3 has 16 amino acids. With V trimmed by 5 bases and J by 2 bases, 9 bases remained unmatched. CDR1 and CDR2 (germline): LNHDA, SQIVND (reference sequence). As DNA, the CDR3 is TGTGCCAGTAGTTCCAGGACAGGAAAGGGCAATCAGCCCCAGCATTTT. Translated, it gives CASSSRTGKGNQPQHF.

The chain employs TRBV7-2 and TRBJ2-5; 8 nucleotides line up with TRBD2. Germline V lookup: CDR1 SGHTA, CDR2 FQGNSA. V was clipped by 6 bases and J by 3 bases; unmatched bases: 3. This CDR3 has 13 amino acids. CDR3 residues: CASRVAGKETQYF. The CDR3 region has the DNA TGTGCCAGCAGAGTAGCGGGGAAAGAGACCCAGTACTTC.

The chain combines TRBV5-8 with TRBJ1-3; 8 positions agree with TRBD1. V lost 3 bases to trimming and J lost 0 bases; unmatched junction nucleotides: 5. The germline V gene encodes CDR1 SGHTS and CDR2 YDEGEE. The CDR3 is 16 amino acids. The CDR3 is CASSSGTGVSGNTIYF. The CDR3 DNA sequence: TGTGCCAGCAGCTCCGGGACAGGAGTCTCTGGAAACACCATATATTTT.

CDR3 loop: CASIGGITRHEQFF. The CDR3 region has the DNA TGTGCCAGCATAGGCGGGATAACTCGCCATGAGCAGTTCTTC. The chain employs TRBV12-3 or TRBV12-4 and TRBJ2-1, with D possibly being TRBD2 (6 bases). Trimming removed 7 bases from V and 8 bases from J, with 18 bases in between. The CDR3 covers 14 residues.

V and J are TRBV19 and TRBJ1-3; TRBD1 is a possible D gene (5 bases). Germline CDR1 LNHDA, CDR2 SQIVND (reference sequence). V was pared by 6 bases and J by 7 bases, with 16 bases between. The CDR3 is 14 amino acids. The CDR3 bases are TGTGCCAGTAGCGACCGCTACGGGGACAACACCATATATTTT. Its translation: CASSDRYGDNTIYF.

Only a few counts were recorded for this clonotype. Here the CDR3 reads CASSFRQGSNEQFF. CDR3 DNA sequence: TGTGCCAGCAGCTTCCGACAGGGGAGCAATGAGCAGTTCTTC. This chain links TRBV21-1 with TRBJ2-1; TRBD1, the table's D call, was not compared with the DNA. TRBV21-1 is shown as a pseudogene. The CDR3 has 14 amino acids.

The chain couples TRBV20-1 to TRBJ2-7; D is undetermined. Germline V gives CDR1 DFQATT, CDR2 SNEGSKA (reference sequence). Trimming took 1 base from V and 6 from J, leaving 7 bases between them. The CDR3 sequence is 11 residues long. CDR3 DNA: TGCAGTGCTAGAGCCGGACCCGAGCAGTACTTC. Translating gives CSARAGPEQYF.

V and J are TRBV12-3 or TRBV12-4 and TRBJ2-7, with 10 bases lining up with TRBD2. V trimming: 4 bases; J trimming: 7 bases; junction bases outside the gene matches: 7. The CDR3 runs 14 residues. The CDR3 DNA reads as TGTGCCAGCAGTTCTGGACTAGCGGCGCGGGAGCAGTACTTC. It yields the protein CASSSGLAAREQYF.

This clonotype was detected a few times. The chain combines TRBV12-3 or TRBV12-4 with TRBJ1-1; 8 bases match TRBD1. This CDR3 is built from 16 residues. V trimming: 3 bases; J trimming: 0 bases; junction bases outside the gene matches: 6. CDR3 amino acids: CASSLLRTGMNTEAFF. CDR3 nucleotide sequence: TGTGCCAGCAGTTTGCTACGGACAGGGATGAACACTGAAGCTTTCTTT.

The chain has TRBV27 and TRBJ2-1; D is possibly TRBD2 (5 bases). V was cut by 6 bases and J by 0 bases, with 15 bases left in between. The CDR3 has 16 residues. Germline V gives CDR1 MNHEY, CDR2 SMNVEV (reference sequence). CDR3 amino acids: CASSEGFGNSYNEQFF. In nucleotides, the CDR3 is TGTGCCAGCAGCGAGGGTTTTGGGAACTCCTACAATGAGCAGTTCTTC.

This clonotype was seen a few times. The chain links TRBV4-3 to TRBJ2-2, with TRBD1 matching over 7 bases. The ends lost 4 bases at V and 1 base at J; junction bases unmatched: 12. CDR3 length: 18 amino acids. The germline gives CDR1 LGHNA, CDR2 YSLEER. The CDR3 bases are TGCGCCAGCAGCCTTATAGCCAGGGGGTTGGGGAACACCGGGGAGCTGTTTTTT. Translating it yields CASSLIARGLGNTGELFF.

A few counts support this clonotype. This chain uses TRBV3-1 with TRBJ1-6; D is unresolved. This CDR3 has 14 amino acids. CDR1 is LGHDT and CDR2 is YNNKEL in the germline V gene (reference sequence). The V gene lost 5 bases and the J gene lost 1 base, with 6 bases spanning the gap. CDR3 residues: CASSDVSYNSPLHF. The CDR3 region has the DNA TGTGCCAGCAGCGACGTGTCCTATAATTCACCCCTCCACTTT.

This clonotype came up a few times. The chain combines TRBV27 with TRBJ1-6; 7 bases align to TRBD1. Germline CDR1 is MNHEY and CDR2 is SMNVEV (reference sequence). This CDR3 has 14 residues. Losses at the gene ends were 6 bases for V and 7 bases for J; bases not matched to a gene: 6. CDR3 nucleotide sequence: TGTGCCAGCAGGCCGGGACAGCCAAATTCACCCCTCCACTTT. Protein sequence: CASRPGQPNSPLHF.

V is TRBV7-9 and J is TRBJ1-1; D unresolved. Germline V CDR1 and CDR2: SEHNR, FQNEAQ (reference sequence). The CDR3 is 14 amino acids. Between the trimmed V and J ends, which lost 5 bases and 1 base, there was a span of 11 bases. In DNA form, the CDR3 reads TGTGCCAGCAGCGCCGGCCTGCCGAACACTGAAGCTTTCTTT. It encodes CASSAGLPNTEAFF.

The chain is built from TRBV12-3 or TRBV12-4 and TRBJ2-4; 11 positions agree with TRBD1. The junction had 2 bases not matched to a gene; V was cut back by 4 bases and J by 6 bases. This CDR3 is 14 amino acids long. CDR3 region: CASSWTGGLNIQYF. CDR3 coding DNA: TGTGCCAGCAGTTGGACAGGGGGCTTAAACATTCAGTACTTC.

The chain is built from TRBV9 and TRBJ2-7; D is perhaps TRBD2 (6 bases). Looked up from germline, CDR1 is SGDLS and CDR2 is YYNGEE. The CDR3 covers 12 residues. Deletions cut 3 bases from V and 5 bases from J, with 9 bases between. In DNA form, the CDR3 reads TGTGCCAGCAGCGCTAGCGAGGACGAGCAGTACTTC. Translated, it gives CASSASEDEQYF.

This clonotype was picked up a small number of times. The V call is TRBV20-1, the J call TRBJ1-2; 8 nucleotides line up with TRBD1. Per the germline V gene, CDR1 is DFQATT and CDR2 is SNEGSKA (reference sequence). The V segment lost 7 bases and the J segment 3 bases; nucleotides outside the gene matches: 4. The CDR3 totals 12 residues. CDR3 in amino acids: CSVSGGDYGYTF. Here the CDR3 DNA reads TGCAGTGTCTCAGGGGGCGACTATGGCTACACCTTC.

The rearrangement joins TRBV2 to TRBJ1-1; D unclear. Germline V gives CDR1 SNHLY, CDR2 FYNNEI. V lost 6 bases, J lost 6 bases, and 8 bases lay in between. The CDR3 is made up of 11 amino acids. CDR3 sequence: CASRSGAEAFF. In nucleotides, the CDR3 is TGTGCCAGCAGGAGTGGCGCTGAAGCTTTCTTT.